These T cell receptor beta chains were read from a single sample in a study of OX40 agonist ivuxolimab in advanced cancers. TCRdb's copy holds only in-frame clones and misses some; the assay was immunoSEQ multiplex PCR. This sample has 40,000 to 55,000 clones; approximately 85% occur once, and the top ten carry 3.4%. The sample consisted of CD4+ or CD8+ T cells sorted from blood, taken in a trial of the OX40 agonist ivuxolimab. These TCRs come from an adult with an advanced solid tumor such as melanoma, head and neck, liver or kidney cancer. The CDR3 runs from the conserved cysteine through the conserved F or W. Each record gives: clone size, D gene, J gene, V gene, CDR3 protein, CDR3 DNA. The D gene is left open where the match is weak. A row's size may be missing; if present it is once, few, many or a size class.

clone_size: -; d_call: -; j_call: TRBJ2-1; v_call: TRBV30; cdr3_aa: CAYAKGGGVYNEQFF; cdr3_nt: TGTGCCTACGCCAAGGGAGGGGGAGTGTACAATGAGCAGTTCTTC
clone_size: -; d_call: TRBD1; j_call: TRBJ2-1; v_call: TRBV29-1; cdr3_aa: CSVSTTGYPRGEQFF; cdr3_nt: TGCAGCGTCAGCACGACAGGGTATCCTAGGGGTGAGCAGTTCTTC
clone_size: few; d_call: -; j_call: TRBJ1-5; v_call: TRBV4-1; cdr3_aa: CASSQVLTGNQPQHF; cdr3_nt: TGCGCCAGCAGCCAAGTTCTAACAGGCAATCAGCCCCAGCATTTT
clone_size: -; d_call: -; j_call: TRBJ2-1; v_call: TRBV4-1; cdr3_aa: CASSQGSTAGSYNEQFF; cdr3_nt: TGCGCCAGCAGCCAGGGAAGTACCGCGGGGTCCTACAATGAGCAGTTCTTC
clone_size: once; d_call: -; j_call: TRBJ2-7; v_call: TRBV19; cdr3_aa: CASRTSPGTTYEQYF; cdr3_nt: TGTGCCAGTCGTACATCACCAGGGACCACCTACGAGCAGTACTTC
clone_size: -; d_call: -; j_call: TRBJ1-4; v_call: TRBV6-5; cdr3_aa: CASSSSTGGREKLFF; cdr3_nt: TGTGCCAGCAGTTCAAGTACGGGGGGCAGGGAAAAACTGTTTTTT
clone_size: -; d_call: -; j_call: TRBJ1-6; v_call: TRBV6-5; cdr3_aa: CASSYSQNNRSPLHF; cdr3_nt: TGTGCCAGCAGTTATAGTCAGAACAACAGATCACCCCTCCACTTT
clone_size: -; d_call: -; j_call: TRBJ1-5; v_call: TRBV11-3; cdr3_aa: CASLVCCNQPQHF; cdr3_nt: TGTGCCAGCCTTGTATGTTGCAATCAGCCCCAGCATTTT
clone_size: -; d_call: -; j_call: TRBJ1-3; v_call: TRBV7-9; cdr3_aa: CASSLEAARLSSGNTIYF; cdr3_nt: TGTGCCAGCAGCTTAGAGGCGGCGAGATTGAGCTCTGGAAACACCATATATTTT
clone_size: -; d_call: -; j_call: TRBJ2-5; v_call: TRBV18; cdr3_aa: CASSPPAETQYF; cdr3_nt: TGTGCCAGCTCACCACCGGCCGAGACCCAGTACTTC
clone_size: few; d_call: TRBD2; j_call: TRBJ2-7; v_call: TRBV27; cdr3_aa: CASSLVSGSSYEQYF; cdr3_nt: TGTGCCAGCAGCCTCGTTAGCGGGTCCTCCTACGAGCAGTACTTC
clone_size: -; d_call: -; j_call: TRBJ2-2; v_call: TRBV7-2; cdr3_aa: CASSSVDRLTGELFF; cdr3_nt: TGTGCCAGCAGCTCCGTTGACAGACTTACCGGGGAGCTGTTTTTT
clone_size: -; d_call: TRBD1; j_call: TRBJ1-5; v_call: TRBV7-8; cdr3_aa: CASSLAGTGRISNQPQHF; cdr3_nt: TGTGCCAGCAGCTTAGCCGGGACAGGGAGAATAAGCAATCAGCCCCAGCATTTT
clone_size: -; d_call: -; j_call: TRBJ2-5; v_call: TRBV11-2; cdr3_aa: CASSLVAGTGETQYF; cdr3_nt: TGTGCCAGCAGCTTAGTTGCAGGGACGGGGGAGACCCAGTACTTC
clone_size: -; d_call: TRBD1; j_call: TRBJ2-1; v_call: TRBV9; cdr3_aa: CASSVQGAKSSYNEQFF; cdr3_nt: TGTGCCAGCAGCGTCCAGGGGGCCAAGTCTTCTTACAATGAGCAGTTCTTC
clone_size: -; d_call: TRBD2; j_call: TRBJ2-1; v_call: TRBV14; cdr3_aa: CASSQTRLAHEQFF; cdr3_nt: TGTGCCAGCAGCCAGACTAGACTAGCGCATGAGCAGTTCTTC
clone_size: -; d_call: TRBD1; j_call: TRBJ1-1; v_call: TRBV5-6; cdr3_aa: CASSLISGTGGKGAEAFF; cdr3_nt: TGTGCCAGCAGCTTGATTTCTGGGACAGGGGGCAAAGGCGCTGAAGCTTTCTTT
clone_size: -; d_call: TRBD1; j_call: TRBJ2-5; v_call: TRBV5-1; cdr3_aa: CASSHGQGETQYF; cdr3_nt: TGCGCCAGCAGCCACGGACAGGGGGAGACCCAGTACTTC
clone_size: -; d_call: TRBD1; j_call: TRBJ2-5; v_call: TRBV5-1; cdr3_aa: CASSLVGTGTQETQYF; cdr3_nt: TGCGCCAGCAGCTTGGTGGGGACAGGGACCCAAGAGACCCAGTACTTC
clone_size: -; d_call: TRBD2; j_call: TRBJ2-5; v_call: TRBV5-6; cdr3_aa: CASSRRGRGQETQYF; cdr3_nt: TGTGCCAGCAGCCGCCGCGGGCGGGGGCAAGAGACCCAGTACTTC
clone_size: -; d_call: -; j_call: TRBJ1-3; v_call: TRBV9; cdr3_aa: CASSRGDLGNTIYF; cdr3_nt: TGTGCCAGCAGTAGGGGGGACTTAGGAAACACCATATATTTT
clone_size: -; d_call: TRBD1; j_call: TRBJ2-7; v_call: TRBV19; cdr3_aa: CASRGPGTGSLYEQYF; cdr3_nt: TGTGCCAGTAGGGGACCCGGGACAGGGAGTTTGTACGAGCAGTACTTC
clone_size: -; d_call: -; j_call: TRBJ1-3; v_call: TRBV2; cdr3_aa: CASSAVAGNTIYF; cdr3_nt: TGTGCCAGCAGTGCCGTTGCAGGAAACACCATATATTTT
clone_size: -; d_call: -; j_call: TRBJ1-4; v_call: TRBV6-1; cdr3_aa: CASCFVTNEKLFF; cdr3_nt: TGTGCCAGCTGTTTCGTAACTAATGAAAAACTGTTTTTT
clone_size: -; d_call: -; j_call: TRBJ2-7; v_call: TRBV19; cdr3_aa: CASSLWDTPYEQYF; cdr3_nt: TGTGCCAGTAGTCTTTGGGACACCCCCTACGAGCAGTACTTC
clone_size: medium-sized; d_call: -; j_call: TRBJ1-2; v_call: TRBV20-1; cdr3_aa: CSVGNDGYTF; cdr3_nt: TGCAGTGTAGGGAACGATGGCTACACCTTC
clone_size: once; d_call: TRBD1; j_call: TRBJ2-7; v_call: TRBV6-5; cdr3_aa: CASRAGQGLDEQYF; cdr3_nt: TGTGCCAGCAGGGCGGGACAGGGTCTCGACGAGCAGTACTTC
clone_size: few; d_call: -; j_call: TRBJ1-4; v_call: TRBV5-1; cdr3_aa: CASRFDPTNEKLFF; cdr3_nt: TGCGCCAGCAGGTTTGACCCAACTAATGAAAAACTGTTTTTT
clone_size: -; d_call: -; j_call: TRBJ1-6; v_call: TRBV6-4; cdr3_aa: CASSDSSGGGSPLHF; cdr3_nt: TGTGCCAGCAGTGACTCTTCTGGGGGAGGTTCACCCCTCCACTTT
clone_size: -; d_call: -; j_call: TRBJ2-5; v_call: TRBV27; cdr3_aa: CASSFGKQETQYF; cdr3_nt: TGTGCCAGCAGTTTTGGGAAACAAGAGACCCAGTACTTC
clone_size: -; d_call: -; j_call: TRBJ2-3; v_call: TRBV28; cdr3_aa: CASSFKYVGTDTQYF; cdr3_nt: TGTGCCAGCAGTTTTAAGTACGTCGGTACAGATACGCAGTATTTT
clone_size: -; d_call: -; j_call: TRBJ1-1; v_call: TRBV6-6; cdr3_aa: CASSEKQGNTEAFF; cdr3_nt: TGTGCCAGCAGTGAGAAACAGGGGAACACTGAAGCTTTCTTT
clone_size: -; d_call: -; j_call: TRBJ1-4; v_call: TRBV18; cdr3_aa: CASSPREGTNEKLFF; cdr3_nt: TGTGCCAGCTCACCACGCGAGGGTACTAATGAAAAACTGTTTTTT
clone_size: -; d_call: -; j_call: TRBJ2-1; v_call: TRBV5-5; cdr3_aa: CASSLPRAYNEQFF; cdr3_nt: TGTGCCAGCAGCCTACCTAGGGCGTACAATGAGCAGTTCTTC
clone_size: -; d_call: -; j_call: TRBJ1-6; v_call: TRBV23-1; cdr3_aa: CASTSEGGFVENSPLHF; cdr3_nt: TGCGCCAGCACTTCCGAAGGAGGGTTCGTCGAAAATTCACCCCTCCACTTT
clone_size: -; d_call: -; j_call: TRBJ1-2; v_call: TRBV5-8; cdr3_aa: CASSWGGGSYGYTF; cdr3_nt: TGTGCCAGCAGCTGGGGTGGTGGCAGTTATGGCTACACCTTC